A single sample is the source of the 18 T cell receptor beta chains below, sequenced in a study of patients and donors after allogeneic stem cell transplantation. TCRdb re-derived calls from the RT-PCR reads in MiXCR, one entry per CDR3 protein. The table has some 200,000 distinct CDR3 sequences, roughly 40% seen once. The sample taken for sequencing was blood, either unsorted or a sorted T cell fraction (not recorded which). The receptors were sampled from a human donor who was either an allogeneic HSCT recipient or a stem cell or donor lymphocyte infusion donor (not recorded which). It is not recorded whose cells these are; they may come from a transplant donor.

J is TRBJ1-5 and V is TRBV6-5, with D perhaps TRBD1 (5 bases). The CDR3 spans 15 residues. The ends were cut back, 0 bases at V and 7 bases at J, with 13 bases in the middle. Germline V CDR1 and CDR2: MNHEY, SVGAGI. The CDR3 coding sequence is TGTGCCAGCAGTTACTCTGGGGGGACGGTGCAGCCCCAGCATTTT. This encodes CASSYSGGTVQPQHF.

On this clonotype itself: The junction does not match germline at one end; this may be a read error. For the CDR3, the DNA is TGTGCCAGCAGCCCCTTTACGTTT. It is translated as CASSPFTF. The V gene is TRBV12-3 or TRBV12-4, the J gene TRBJ1-2; D is unclear. The CDR3 spans 8 residues.

The genes are TRBV20-1 and TRBJ2-1, with D maybe TRBD2 (7 bases). The V gene's germline CDR1 is DFQATT and CDR2 SNEGSKA (reference sequence). The V and J ends lost 6 bases and 2 bases respectively, with 23 bases between them. The CDR3 spans 17 residues. The CDR3 is CSATHGKGEGPYNEQFF. The CDR3 DNA reads TGCAGTGCCACCCATGGGAAGGGGGAGGGCCCCTACAATGAGCAGTTCTTC.

There are a few counts of this clonotype. V usage is TRBV20-1 and J usage is TRBJ2-7, with TRBD2 matching over 7 bases. This CDR3 has 14 amino acids. In germline, CDR1 is DFQATT, CDR2 SNEGSKA (reference sequence). The V segment lost 6 bases and the J segment 0 bases; nucleotides outside the gene matches: 8. As DNA, the CDR3 is TGCAGTGCCCCCGCTCTAGCGGACTCCTACGAGCAGTACTTC. As protein: CSAPALADSYEQYF.

This clonotype has a single count. CDR3 in DNA: TGTGCCAGCAGCTCCGATCTAGCGGGAGCGTTCCATGAGCAGTTCTTC. It yields the protein CASSSDLAGAFHEQFF. The J gene is TRBJ2-1, the V gene TRBV7-9; the match to TRBD2 covers 10 bases. Germline V gene data show CDR1 as SEHNR and CDR2 as FQNEAQ (reference sequence). The CDR3 runs to 16 residues. Trimming removed 4 bases from V and 8 bases from J; junction bases left unmatched: 11.

The J gene is TRBJ2-7, the V gene TRBV29-1, with 10 bases that match TRBD2. V lost 1 base, J lost 5 bases, and 8 bases stayed unmatched. Germline V gene lookup returns CDR1 SQVTM and CDR2 ANQGSEA. The CDR3 is 15 amino acids. In DNA form, the CDR3 reads TGCAGCGTTGAAGGGACTGGGACTAGCGAGCACGAGCAGTACTTC. Its protein product is CSVEGTGTSEHEQYF.

The rearrangement joins TRBV12-3 or TRBV12-4 to TRBJ1-1; D call uncertain. The CDR3 consists of 13 residues. Trimming removed 3 bases at V and 7 bases at J, with 12 bases between. CDR3 region: CASSLHLAIEAFF. The CDR3 DNA reads as TGTGCCAGCAGTTTGCACTTGGCCATTGAAGCTTTCTTT.

V gene TRBV3-1 combines with J gene TRBJ1-2; D is undetermined. The CDR3 has 13 residues. Germline CDR1 LGHDT, CDR2 YNNKEL (reference sequence). V shed 5 bases and J shed 6 bases, with 13 bases lying between them. CDR3 protein: CASSSKETHGYTF. CDR3 DNA sequence: TGTGCCAGCAGCTCCAAGGAGACTCATGGCTACACCTTC.

The rearrangement uses TRBV6-5 and TRBJ1-6; a weak D match, TRBD1 (5 bases). The length of the CDR3 is 12 residues. Germline CDR1 and CDR2: MNHEY and SVGAGI. V was clipped by 10 bases and J by 8 bases, with 12 bases between them. The CDR3 DNA is TGTGCCACTCGGGACCTACATTCACCCCTCCACTTT. This translates into CATRDLHSPLHF.

This clonotype was counted between two and nine times. The CDR3 DNA reads as TGTGCCATCGTTCGGGACCTTTCCTACGAGCAGTACTTC. Amino acid sequence: CAIVRDLSYEQYF. The rearrangement uses TRBV10-3 and TRBJ2-7, with D perhaps TRBD1 or TRBD2 (5 bases each). The CDR3 sequence is 13 residues long. Germline CDR1 and CDR2: ENHRY and SYGVKD. V lost 8 bases and J 1 base, leaving 12 bases between the germline ends.

The table lists this clonotype with a few counts. The chain employs TRBV5-1 and TRBJ1-2; 10 bases line up with TRBD1. Germline CDR1 and CDR2: SGHRS and YFSETQ. This CDR3 has 15 amino acids. The V and J ends lost 4 bases and 4 bases, in that order; junction bases with no gene match: 7. CDR3 protein: CASSPPGQGSYGYTF. Here the CDR3 DNA reads TGCGCCAGCAGCCCGCCGGGACAGGGGTCCTATGGCTACACCTTC.

The chain is built from TRBV5-6 and TRBJ1-4; D gene uncertain. Trimming pared 4 bases from V and 0 bases from J, leaving 7 bases between. There are 14 residues in the CDR3. Looked up from germline, CDR1 is SGHDT and CDR2 is YYEEEE. The CDR3 sequence: CASSLKSTNEKLFF. Here the CDR3 DNA reads TGTGCCAGCAGCCTAAAATCAACTAATGAAAAACTGTTTTTT. Supplemented by reference TRBV5-6 and TRBJ1-4, the full variable domain reads DAGVTQSPTHLIKTRGQQVTLRCSPKSGHDTVSWYQQALGQGPQFIFQYYEEEERQRGNFPDRFSGHQFPNYSSELNVNALLLGDSALYLCASSLKSTNEKLFFGSGTQLSVL.

In this sample, this clonotype turned up a few times. The chain combines TRBV4-3 with TRBJ2-7; 9 bases line up with TRBD2. The trim removed 2 bases at V and 6 bases at J, leaving 8 bases unmatched. Per germline, CDR1 LGHNA and CDR2 YSLEER. The CDR3 runs 15 residues. DNA of the CDR3: TGCGCCAGCAGCCAAAAGGTAGCGGGAGAGGGCGAGCAGTACTTC. This codes for CASSQKVAGEGEQYF.

This chain joins TRBV28 and TRBJ2-1; D is unresolved. This CDR3 contains 17 residues. CDR1 and CDR2 (germline): MDHEN, SYDVKM. Trimming took 5 bases from V and 6 from J, leaving 23 bases between them. The CDR3 sequence is CASSLQTGLPSTNEQFF. The CDR3, as DNA: TGTGCCAGCAGTCTCCAAACGGGTCTTCCCTCCACCAATGAGCAGTTCTTC. Full variable domain (remainder filled in from reference TRBV28 and TRBJ2-1): DVKVTQSSRYLVKRTGEKVFLECVQDMDHENMFWYRQDPGLGLRLIYFSYDVKMKEKGDIPEGYSVSREKKERFSLILESASTNQTSMYLCASSLQTGLPSTNEQFFGPGTRLTVL.

The chain has TRBV9 and TRBJ2-5; 8 bases line up with TRBD1. This CDR3 comprises 16 residues. V lost 0 bases to trimming and J lost 5 bases; unmatched junction nucleotides: 9. Germline lookup yields CDR1 SGDLS and CDR2 YYNGEE. CDR3 nucleotide sequence: TGTGCCAGCAGCGTAGACAGGGGGGCGCGGACGGAGACCCAGTACTTC. Its protein product is CASSVDRGARTETQYF.

In DNA, the CDR3 is TGCAGCGGGGGAGGGGCCAATGAGCAGTTCTTC. It translates to CSGGGANEQFF. This chain joins TRBV29-1 and TRBJ2-1; TRBD2 matches at 7 bases. The CDR3 sequence is 11 residues long. The germline V gene has CDR1 SQVTM and CDR2 ANQGSEA. J was trimmed by 6 bases and V by 7 bases; bases with no gene match: 3.

The V and J genes are TRBV4-3 and TRBJ2-3; D unclear. Germline V gene sequence: CDR1 LGHNA, CDR2 YSLEER. CDR3 length: 17 residues. With 0 bases removed from V and 5 bases from J, the gap between germline ends came to 18 bases. This chain's CDR3 is CASSQDPTPFPGDTQYF. Written as DNA, the CDR3 is TGCGCCAGCAGCCAAGACCCCACCCCCTTCCCCGGAGATACGCAGTATTTT.

The gene calls are TRBV12-2 and TRBJ1-2; the table assigns TRBD1, which was not confirmed against the DNA. TRBV12-2 is a pseudogene segment. This CDR3 has 17 residues. For the CDR3, the DNA is TGTGCAAGTCGCTCCAGCCGCGGCCCCCGGAATAACTATGGCTACACCTTC. It specifies CASRSSRGPRNNYGYTF.